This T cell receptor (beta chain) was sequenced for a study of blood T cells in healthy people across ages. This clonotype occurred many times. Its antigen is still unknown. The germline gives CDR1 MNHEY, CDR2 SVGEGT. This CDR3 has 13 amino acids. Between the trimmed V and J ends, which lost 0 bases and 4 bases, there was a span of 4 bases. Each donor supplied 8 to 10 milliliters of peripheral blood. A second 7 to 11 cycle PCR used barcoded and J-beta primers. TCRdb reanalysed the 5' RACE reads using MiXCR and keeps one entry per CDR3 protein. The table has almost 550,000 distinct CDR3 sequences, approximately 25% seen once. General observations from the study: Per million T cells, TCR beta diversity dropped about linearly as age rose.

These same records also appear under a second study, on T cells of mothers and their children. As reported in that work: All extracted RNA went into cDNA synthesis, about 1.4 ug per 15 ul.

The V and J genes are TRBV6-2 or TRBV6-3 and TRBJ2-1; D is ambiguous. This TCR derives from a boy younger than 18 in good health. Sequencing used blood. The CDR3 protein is CASSYSVYNEQFF. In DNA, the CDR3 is TGTGCCAGCAGTTACTCAGTTTACAATGAGCAGTTCTTC.